This T cell receptor (beta chain) appears in the sequencing data of a study of Graves' ophthalmopathy and Graves' hyperthyroidism. As for this clonotype: Its cognate antigen is unknown. The junction differs from germline at one of its ends, possibly a read error.

Study outcomes and limitations: As the model predicted ophthalmopathy progression, it achieved a sensitivity of 70% to 71% and a specificity of approximately 72%. In separating ophthalmopathy from stable hyperthyroidism, a 13-signature model achieved 87.88% sensitivity and 81.08% specificity.

Active ophthalmopathy (CAS at least 3, NOSPECS at least 4), lasting under 3 months. From germline, CDR1 is ENHRY and CDR2 SYGVKD. CDR3 length: 15 amino acids. TCR beta CDR3 regions were amplified from RNA transcripts. RT-PCR in the first round used HTBI primers; a second-round multiplex PCR followed. MiXCR, run by TCRdb on the multiplex PCR reads, gives a single entry per CDR3 protein. Among 650,000 to 900,000 distinct CDR3 sequences listed, roughly 40% were seen once. Sequenced material: peripheral blood. This sequence originates from an adult man with Graves' ophthalmopathy. This sequence joins TRBV10-3 and TRBJ2-7; TRBD2 matches 11 bases. The CDR3 DNA reads as TGTGCCAGCAGTGAAGGTAGCGGGGGGGCTAACGAGCAGTACTTC. Its protein is CASSEGSGGANEQYF.